The subject of this entry is one T cell receptor beta chain. The data belong to a study of blood T cell repertoires in COVID-19. TCRdb's table, derived via immunoSEQ multiplex PCR, lists solely in-frame clones and lacks some. The table shows just under 250,000 clones, with around 89% occurring only once. Sequencing used PBMCs or T cells enriched from blood (not recorded which). The source is a woman in her 30s who had recovered from COVID-19.

The CDR3 nucleotides are TGTGCCAGCAGCTTAGAGGCAGGGGACACTGAAGCTTTCTTT. Translated: CASSLEAGDTEAFF. The genes are TRBV7-9 and TRBJ1-1; the D gene is possibly TRBD1 (6 bases). Per the germline V gene, CDR1 is SEHNR and CDR2 is FQNEAQ (reference sequence). The CDR3 consists of 14 residues. The ends were cut back, 1 base at V and 3 bases at J, with 9 bases in the middle.